These T cell receptor beta chains were read from a single sample in a study of cytomegalovirus exposure and HLA in healthy donors. The table came from immunoSEQ multiplex PCR; TCRdb's copy has only in-frame clones and leaves some out. The sample carries about 160,000 clones, approximately 90% recorded once. What was sequenced was PBMCs. The receptors stem from a man aged 18 to 30 in good health and CMV-seronegative. The CDR3 runs from the conserved cysteine through the conserved F or W. A D gene is named only where the DNA matches it firmly. Expanded clones are given a class, and other clones once, few, many or no size at all.

d_call j_call v_call clone_size cdr3_nt cdr3_aa
. TRBJ1-5 TRBV6-6 . TGTGCCAGCAGTCAGGTCGTCCCTAGCAATCAGCCCCAGCATTTT CASSQVVPSNQPQHF
TRBD1 TRBJ1-5 TRBV5-6 . TGTGCCAGCAGCTCCACAGGGGGGGCTCAGCCCCAGCATTTT CASSSTGGAQPQHF
. TRBJ2-3 TRBV4-2 . TGTGCCAGCAGCCAAGGTGGGGGGGCTGAAGATACGCAGTATTTT CASSQGGGAEDTQYF
. TRBJ1-6 TRBV21-1 . TGTGCCAGCAGCAAAGACGTGCGAGGAGGGGCAGGTTCACCCCTCCACTTT CASSKDVRGGAGSPLHF
. TRBJ1-1 TRBV5-1 . TGCGCCAGCAGCTCAACACAGGGTATAACTGAAGCTTTCTTT CASSSTQGITEAFF
TRBD2 TRBJ2-7 TRBV25-1 . TGTGCCAGCAGTTCCGGGACTAGCTATCCCTACGAGCAGTACTTC CASSSGTSYPYEQYF
. TRBJ1-3 TRBV5-4 . TGTGCCAGCAGCTTAATTGCCCCAGGAGGCTTTGGAAACACCATATATTTT CASSLIAPGGFGNTIYF
. TRBJ2-5 TRBV11-2 . TGTGCCAGCAGTAGGTTAGCGGCAGTACAAGAGACCCAGTACTTC CASSRLAAVQETQYF
TRBD2 TRBJ2-2 TRBV5-1 . TGCGCCAGCACCCGGGGGGAGTTCAGCCGGGACGGGGAGCTGTTTTTT CASTRGEFSRDGELFF
. TRBJ2-1 TRBV5-6 once TGTGCCAGCAGCACTGTGCACGGGACCTACAATGAGCAGTTCTTC CASSTVHGTYNEQFF
. TRBJ2-1 TRBV6-4 . TGTGCCAGCAACCGACCCATAAGGGGATGGGATGAGCAGTTCTTC CASNRPIRGWDEQFF
TRBD1 TRBJ1-2 TRBV2 . TGTGCCAGCAGGGTCAGGGGGACAGGAAACTATGGCTACACCTTC CASRVRGTGNYGYTF
. TRBJ2-2 TRBV5-1 . TGCGCCAGCAGCTTGGGCAGGGGTAACACCGGGGAGCTGTTTTTT CASSLGRGNTGELFF
TRBD1 TRBJ1-5 TRBV4-1 . TGCGCCAGCAGCCAAACTATCGGAGGGGGCGGTCAGCCCCAGCATTTT CASSQTIGGGGQPQHF
TRBD1 TRBJ1-5 TRBV27 . TGTGCCAGCAGTTTAGGGACAGTCAATCAGCCCCAGCATTTT CASSLGTVNQPQHF
. TRBJ1-6 TRBV14 . TGTGCCAGCAGCCAAGATGCGGGGGGTTATAATTCACCCCTCCACTTT CASSQDAGGYNSPLHF
TRBD2 TRBJ2-3 TRBV27 . TGTGCCAGCAGTGTCGAGCGGGGAAGACCTGGCACAGATACGCAGTATTTT CASSVERGRPGTDTQYF
TRBD1 TRBJ1-5 TRBV10-3 . TGTGCCATCAGTGAGGCAGGGGGCGGAGGAGCCCAGCATTTT CAISEAGGGGAQHF
. TRBJ1-1 TRBV4-2 . TGTGCCAGCAGCCTTGGGGGCATGAACACTGAAGCTTTCTTT CASSLGGMNTEAFF
. TRBJ2-3 TRBV6-1 . TGTGCCAGCCGCTTGCCGGCAACTAACACAGATACGCAGTATTTT CASRLPATNTDTQYF
TRBD1 TRBJ1-3 TRBV28 . TGTGCCAGCAGTCCGACAGGGGGCTCTGGAAACACCATATATTTT CASSPTGGSGNTIYF
TRBD2 TRBJ2-7 TRBV4-2 . TGTGCCAGCAGCCAAGGAAAAACTAGCGGGAACTACGAGCAGTACTTC CASSQGKTSGNYEQYF
. TRBJ1-4 TRBV27 . TGTGCCAGCAGTTTTTTAGGAGGATCTAATGAAAAACTGTTTTTT CASSFLGGSNEKLFF
. TRBJ1-4 TRBV5-1 . TGCGCCAGCAGCTTGGATGGGACACAGAATGAAAAACTGTTTTTT CASSLDGTQNEKLFF
TRBD1 TRBJ2-7 TRBV6-6 . TGTGCCAGCAGGAAGGGACAGGGGTTGCTCGAGCAGTACTTC CASRKGQGLLEQYF
. TRBJ2-5 TRBV9 . TGTGCCAGCAGCGTAGGTCACTTTCAAGAGACCCAGTACTTC CASSVGHFQETQYF
TRBD1 TRBJ1-6 TRBV6-5 . TGTGCCAGCAGCTTGGGACAGGGGCATTCACCCCTCCACTTT CASSLGQGHSPLHF
TRBD1 TRBJ1-1 TRBV4-3 . TGCGCCAGCAGCTCCTCGGACAGGGGCGACACTGAAGCTTTCTTT CASSSSDRGDTEAFF
. TRBJ1-1 TRBV2 . TGTGCCAGCAGTCTACAGGTTGGAGCCCTGGGCACTGAAGCTTTCTTT CASSLQVGALGTEAFF